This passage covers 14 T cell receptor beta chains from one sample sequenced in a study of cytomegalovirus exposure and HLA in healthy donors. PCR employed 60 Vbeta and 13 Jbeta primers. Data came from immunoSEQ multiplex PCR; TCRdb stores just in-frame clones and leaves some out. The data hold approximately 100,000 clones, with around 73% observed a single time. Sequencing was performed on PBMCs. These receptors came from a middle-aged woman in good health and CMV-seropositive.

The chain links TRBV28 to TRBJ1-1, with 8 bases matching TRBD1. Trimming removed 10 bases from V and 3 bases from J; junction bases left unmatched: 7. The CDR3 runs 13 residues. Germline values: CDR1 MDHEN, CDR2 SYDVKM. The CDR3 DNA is TGTGCCATCACGGGACAGGTTGACACTGAAGCTTTCTTT. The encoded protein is CAITGQVDTEAFF. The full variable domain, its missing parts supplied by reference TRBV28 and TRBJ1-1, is DVKVTQSSRYLVKRTGEKVFLECVQDMDHENMFWYRQDPGLGLRLIYFSYDVKMKEKGDIPEGYSVSREKKERFSLILESASTNQTSMYLCAITGQVDTEAFFGQGTRLTVV.

The CDR3 DNA sequence: TGTGCCAGCAGCTTTCGGGACAGCCGCGAGCAGTACTTC. This sequence encodes CASSFRDSREQYF. This chain uses TRBV7-8 with TRBJ2-7, with 7 bases matching TRBD1. With 3 bases clipped from V and 6 bases from J, the junction kept 5 bases outside the gene matches. The length of the CDR3 is 13 residues. The V gene's germline CDR1 is SGHVS and CDR2 FQNEAQ.

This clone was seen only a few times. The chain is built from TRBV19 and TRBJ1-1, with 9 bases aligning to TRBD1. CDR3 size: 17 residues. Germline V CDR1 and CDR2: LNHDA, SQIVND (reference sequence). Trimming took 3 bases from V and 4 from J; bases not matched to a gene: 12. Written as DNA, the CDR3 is TGTGCCAGTAGTATCTCCTGGGGACAGGGATATAGCACTGAAGCTTTCTTT. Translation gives CASSISWGQGYSTEAFF. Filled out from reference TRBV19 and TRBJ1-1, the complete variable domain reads DGGITQSPKYLFRKEGQNVTLSCEQNLNHDAMYWYRQDPGQGLRLIYYSQIVNDFQKGDIAEGYSVSREKKESFPLTVTSAQKNPTAFYLCASSISWGQGYSTEAFFGQGTRLTVV.

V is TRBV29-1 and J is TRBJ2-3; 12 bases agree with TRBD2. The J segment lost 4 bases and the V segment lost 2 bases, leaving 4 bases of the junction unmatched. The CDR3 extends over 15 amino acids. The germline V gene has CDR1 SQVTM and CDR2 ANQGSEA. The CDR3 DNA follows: TGCAGCGTTGAACTAGCGGGAGGGAGCCCAGATACGCAGTATTTT. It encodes CSVELAGGSPDTQYF.

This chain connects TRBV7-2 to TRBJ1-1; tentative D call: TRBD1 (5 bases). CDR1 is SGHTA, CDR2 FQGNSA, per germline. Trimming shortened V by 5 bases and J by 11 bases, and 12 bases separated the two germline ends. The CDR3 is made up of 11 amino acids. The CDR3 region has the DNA TGTGCCAGCAGCGCAGGGCTGGTGGCTTTCTTT. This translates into CASSAGLVAFF.

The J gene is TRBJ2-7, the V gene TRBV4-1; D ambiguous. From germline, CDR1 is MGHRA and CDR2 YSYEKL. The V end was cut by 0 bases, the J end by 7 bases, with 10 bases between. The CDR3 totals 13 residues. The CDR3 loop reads CASSQEILREQYF. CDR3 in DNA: TGCGCCAGCAGCCAAGAGATATTGCGGGAGCAGTACTTC.

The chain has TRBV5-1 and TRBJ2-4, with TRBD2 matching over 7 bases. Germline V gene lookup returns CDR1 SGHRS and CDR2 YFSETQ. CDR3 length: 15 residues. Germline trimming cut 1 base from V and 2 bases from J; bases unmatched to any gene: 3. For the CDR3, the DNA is TGCGCCAGCAGCTTGAGCGGGAAGTCCAAAAACATTCAGTACTTC. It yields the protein CASSLSGKSKNIQYF.

The CDR3 DNA reads TGTGCCAGCAGTTACGACGGGTACAATGAGCAGTTCTTC. It is translated as CASSYDGYNEQFF. V gene TRBV6-5 combines with J gene TRBJ2-1; D uncertain. The ends were cut back, 2 bases at V and 4 bases at J, with 6 bases in the middle. The CDR3 totals 13 residues. The germline V gene has CDR1 MNHEY and CDR2 SVGAGI.

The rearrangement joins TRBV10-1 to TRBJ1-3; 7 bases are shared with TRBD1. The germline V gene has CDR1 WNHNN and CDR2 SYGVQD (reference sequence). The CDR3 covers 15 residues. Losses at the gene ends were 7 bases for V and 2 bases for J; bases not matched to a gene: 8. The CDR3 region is CASTGTDLPGNTIYF. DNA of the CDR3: TGCGCCAGCACCGGGACAGACTTACCTGGAAACACCATATATTTT.

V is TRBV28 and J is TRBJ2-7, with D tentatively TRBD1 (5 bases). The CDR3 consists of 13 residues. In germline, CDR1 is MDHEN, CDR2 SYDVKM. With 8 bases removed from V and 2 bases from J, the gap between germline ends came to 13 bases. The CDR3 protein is CASVGAETYEQYF. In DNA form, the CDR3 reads TGTGCCAGCGTTGGGGCGGAGACCTACGAGCAGTACTTC. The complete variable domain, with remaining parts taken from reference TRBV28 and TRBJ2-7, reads DVKVTQSSRYLVKRTGEKVFLECVQDMDHENMFWYRQDPGLGLRLIYFSYDVKMKEKGDIPEGYSVSREKKERFSLILESASTNQTSMYLCASVGAETYEQYFGPGTRLTVT.

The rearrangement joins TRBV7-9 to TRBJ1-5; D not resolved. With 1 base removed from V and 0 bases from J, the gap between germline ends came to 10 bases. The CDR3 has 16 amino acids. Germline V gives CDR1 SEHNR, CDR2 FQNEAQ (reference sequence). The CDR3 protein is CASSLGSGLSNQPQHF. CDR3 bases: TGTGCCAGCAGCTTAGGTTCTGGGCTTAGCAATCAGCCCCAGCATTTT.

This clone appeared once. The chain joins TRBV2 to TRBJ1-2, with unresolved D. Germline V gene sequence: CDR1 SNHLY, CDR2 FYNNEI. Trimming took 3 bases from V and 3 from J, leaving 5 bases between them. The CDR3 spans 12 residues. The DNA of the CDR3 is TGTGCCAGCAGTGATATCGACTATGGCTACACCTTC. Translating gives CASSDIDYGYTF.

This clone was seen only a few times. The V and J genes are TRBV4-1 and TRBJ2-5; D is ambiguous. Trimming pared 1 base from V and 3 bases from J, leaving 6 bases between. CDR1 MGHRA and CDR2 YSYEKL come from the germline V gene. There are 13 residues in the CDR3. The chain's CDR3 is CASSQGLKETQYF. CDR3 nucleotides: TGCGCCAGCAGCCAAGGTCTAAAAGAGACCCAGTACTTC.

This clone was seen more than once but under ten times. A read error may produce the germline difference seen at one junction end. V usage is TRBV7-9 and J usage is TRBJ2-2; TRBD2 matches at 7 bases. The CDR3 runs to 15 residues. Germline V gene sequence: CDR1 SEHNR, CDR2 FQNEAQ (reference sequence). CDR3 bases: TGTGCCAGCAGTACTAGCGCAACAAACACCGGGGATCTGTTTTTT. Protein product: CASSTSATNTGDLFF. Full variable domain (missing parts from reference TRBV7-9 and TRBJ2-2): DTGVSQNPRHKITKRGQNVTFRCDPISEHNRLYWYRQTLGQGPEFLTYFQNEAQLEKSRLLSDRFSAERPKGSFSTLEIQRTEQGDSAMYLCASSTSATNTGDLFFGEGSRLTVL.